The 28 T cell receptor beta chains below come from one sample, sequenced in a study of T cell changes during pregnancy in multiple sclerosis. Data came from immunoSEQ multiplex PCR; TCRdb stores just in-frame clones and leaves some out. The data contain about 31,000 clones, around 88% of them singletons. Sequenced here: CD4+ T cells from peripheral blood mononuclear cells, sampled in the first trimester of pregnancy. These receptors all stem from a female donor in good health, enrolled as a control in a pregnancy study.

This clone showed up just a few times. The chain has TRBV13 and TRBJ1-6; D possibly corresponds to TRBD1 (6 bases). The germline V gene has CDR1 PRHDT and CDR2 FYEKMQ (reference sequence). This CDR3 region has 16 residues. The germline V and J ends were trimmed by 5 bases and 8 bases, with 19 bases remaining between them. CDR3 bases: TGTGCCAGCAGCATTCCCTCAGGGGACGGGGATTCACCCCTCCACTTT. It translates to CASSIPSGDGDSPLHF.

This rearrangement joins TRBV14 to TRBJ1-1, with TRBD1 matching 7 bases. Germline V gives CDR1 SGHDN, CDR2 FVKESK. The CDR3 is 15 amino acids. The J segment lost 2 bases and the V segment lost 1 base, leaving 4 bases of the junction unmatched. CDR3 loop: CASSQGTGANTEAFF. The CDR3 DNA is TGTGCCAGCAGCCAAGGAACAGGGGCAAACACTGAAGCTTTCTTT.

The rearrangement uses TRBV5-4 and TRBJ2-5, with 12 bases that match TRBD2. V was clipped by 4 bases and J by 3 bases; unmatched bases: 4. Germline V gene sequence: CDR1 SGHNT, CDR2 YYREEE (reference sequence). CDR3 length: 15 amino acids. CDR3 nucleotide sequence: TGTGCCAGCAGCACCGGACTAGCGGGGAAAGAGACCCAGTACTTC. Protein sequence: CASSTGLAGKETQYF.

The rearrangement joins TRBV6-5 to TRBJ2-7; D is perhaps TRBD2 (5 bases). The CDR3 totals 12 residues. Germline V gene sequence: CDR1 MNHEY, CDR2 SVGAGI. V shed 4 bases and J shed 6 bases, with 10 bases lying between them. The CDR3 is CASSSPGVEQYF. Here the CDR3 DNA reads TGTGCCAGCAGTTCCCCCGGGGTCGAGCAGTACTTC.

V gene TRBV6-5 combines with J gene TRBJ1-2; 8 positions agree with TRBD1. V was clipped by 0 bases and J by 2 bases; unmatched bases: 2. The V gene's germline CDR1 is MNHEY and CDR2 SVGAGI. CDR3 length equals 15 residues. The CDR3 sequence is CASSYSGQGNYGYTF. The DNA of the CDR3 is TGTGCCAGCAGTTACTCCGGACAGGGAAACTATGGCTACACCTTC.

The chain joins TRBV5-5 to TRBJ1-3, with 8 nucleotides matching TRBD1. CDR3 length: 16 amino acids. CDR1 and CDR2 (germline): SGHKS, YYEKEE (reference sequence). J gave up 3 bases and V 0 bases, and 5 bases lay outside the gene matches. This chain's CDR3 is CASSLAGTGFGNTIYF. The CDR3 region has the DNA TGTGCCAGCAGCTTGGCCGGGACAGGTTTTGGAAACACCATATATTTT.

This sequence joins TRBV10-3 and TRBJ1-1; 7 positions agree with TRBD1. From germline, CDR1 is ENHRY and CDR2 SYGVKD. Trimming cost V 6 bases and J 4 bases; bases outside gene matches: 8. This CDR3 region has 14 residues. CDR3 in amino acids: CAISYGQESTEAFF. CDR3 in DNA: TGTGCCATCAGCTACGGACAGGAATCCACTGAAGCTTTCTTT.

The chain is built from TRBV11-2 and TRBJ2-5, with TRBD1 as a possible D gene (6 bases). Germline values: CDR1 SGHAT, CDR2 FQNNGV. V lost 0 bases to trimming and J lost 5 bases, with 10 bases between them. The CDR3 consists of 14 residues. Here the CDR3 reads CASSLDRGWETQYF. The CDR3 nucleotides read TGTGCCAGCAGCTTAGACAGGGGTTGGGAGACCCAGTACTTC.

CDR3 in amino acids: CASSQGGGYTGELFF. The CDR3 DNA sequence: TGCGCCAGCAGCCAAGGGGGGGGCTACACCGGGGAGCTGTTTTTT. The chain has TRBV4-3 and TRBJ2-2, with D perhaps matching TRBD2 (7 bases). This CDR3 spans 15 amino acids. Germline V gene sequence: CDR1 LGHNA, CDR2 YSLEER. With 1 base removed from V and 3 bases from J, the gap between germline ends came to 9 bases.

This clone was found once. The J gene is TRBJ1-2, the V gene TRBV29-1; 10 bases map to TRBD1. The CDR3 extends over 15 amino acids. V was pared by 7 bases and J by 5 bases, with 13 bases of the junction left unmatched. The V gene's germline CDR1 is SQVTM and CDR2 ANQGSEA. The CDR3 DNA is TGCAGCGCCTCGTCCGCGACAGGGGGCCCTTATGGCTACACCTTC. Residues: CSASSATGGPYGYTF.

The V call is TRBV21-1, the J call TRBJ1-1; the D call in the table, TRBD1, was not verified against the DNA. TRBV21-1 is labeled a pseudogene. CDR3 size: 15 residues. CDR3 in DNA: TGTGCCAGCAGCACAAGGCCGGAAGGGGGCACTGAAGCTTTCTTT. This gives the protein CASSTRPEGGTEAFF.

This clone was counted once. The chain recombines TRBV18 with TRBJ1-2, with D possibly being TRBD1 (5 bases). This CDR3 is 14 amino acids long. V was trimmed by 1 base and J by 3 bases, leaving 9 bases between them. The germline gives CDR1 KGHSH, CDR2 LQKENI. As DNA, the CDR3 is TGTGCCAGCTCACCACAGGGGCAAGACTATGGCTACACCTTC. It encodes CASSPQGQDYGYTF. Looking up the rest from reference TRBV18 and TRBJ1-2 gives the full variable domain: NAGVMQNPRHLVRRRGQEARLRCSPMKGHSHVYWYRQLPEEGLKFMVYLQKENIIDESGMPKERFSAEFPKEGPSILRIQQVVRGDSAAYFCASSPQGQDYGYTFGSGTRLTVV.

The chain carries TRBV5-5 and TRBJ2-1; 10 bases are a match to TRBD2. Germline V lookup: CDR1 SGHKS, CDR2 YYEKEE (reference sequence). This CDR3 region has 15 residues. The junction had 6 bases not matched to a gene; V was cut back by 5 bases and J by 4 bases. CDR3 sequence reads: CASRLSGGDYNEQFF. CDR3 nucleotide sequence: TGTGCCAGCAGACTGAGCGGGGGGGATTACAATGAGCAGTTCTTC. The full variable domain, completed using reference TRBV5-5 and TRBJ2-1, is DAGVTQSPTHLIKTRGQQVTLRCSPISGHKSVSWYQQVLGQGPQFIFQYYEKEERGRGNFPDRFSARQFPNYSSELNVNALLLGDSALYLCASRLSGGDYNEQFFGPGTRLTVL.

The chain links TRBV7-9 to TRBJ1-1; 9 bases fit TRBD1. J lost 1 base, V lost 5 bases, and 5 bases had no gene match. The germline CDR1 and CDR2 sequences are SEHNR and FQNEAQ (reference sequence). The CDR3 length is 15 residues. As DNA, the CDR3 is TGTGCCAGCAGCCAAACAGGGGGCTCGAACACTGAAGCTTTCTTT. It translates to CASSQTGGSNTEAFF.

This clone has only one observation. The chain uses TRBV18 and TRBJ1-2; D is possibly TRBD1 (6 bases). This CDR3 spans 16 amino acids. V dropped 0 bases and J dropped 0 bases, with 11 bases sitting between them. Germline CDR1 reads KGHSH; CDR2 reads LQKENI. CDR3 coding DNA: TGTGCCAGCTCACCACCGGGGGCCGGAGCTAACTATGGCTACACCTTC. The encoded protein is CASSPPGAGANYGYTF.

The rearrangement links TRBV23-1 to TRBJ2-1; 9 bases are a match to TRBD1. TRBV23-1 is assigned to the ORF class and has an uncertain function. The V segment lost 7 bases and the J segment 4 bases; nucleotides outside the gene matches: 8. The CDR3 loop spans 15 amino acids. The DNA of the CDR3 is TGCGCCAGCACCATTCCGGACAGGGGATACAATGAGCAGTTCTTC. It specifies CASTIPDRGYNEQFF.

This chain links TRBV7-2 with TRBJ2-7; the D gene is possibly TRBD1 (5 bases). This CDR3 has 18 amino acids. Per the germline V gene, CDR1 is SGHTA and CDR2 is FQGNSA. V was trimmed by 1 base and J by 0 bases, leaving 19 bases between them. CDR3 in DNA: TGTGCCAGCAGCTTAGGAGCGTCAGGGCGGATGTACTCCTACGAGCAGTACTTC. Translated: CASSLGASGRMYSYEQYF.

The chain links TRBV5-1 to TRBJ2-7; TRBD1 aligns across 7 bases. Germline V CDR1 and CDR2: SGHRS, YFSETQ. The CDR3 length is 15 residues. V dropped 1 base and J dropped 2; count of bases not matched to a gene: 6. The CDR3 region has the DNA TGCGCCAGCAGCTTGTTTCACCAGGGGGCCTACGAGCAGTACTTC. It encodes CASSLFHQGAYEQYF.

The chain couples TRBV6-1 to TRBJ2-1; 7 bases map to TRBD1. The ends lost 6 bases at V and 10 bases at J; junction bases unmatched: 6. The CDR3 consists of 12 residues. Germline lookup yields CDR1 MNHNS and CDR2 SASEGT. The CDR3 coding sequence is TGTGCCAGCAGCGACCAGGACAGGGAGCAGTTCTTC. It yields the protein CASSDQDREQFF.

Here the CDR3 reads CASSLLTGGSNTEAFF. The CDR3 DNA sequence: TGTGCCAGCAGCTTGCTAACAGGGGGCTCGAACACTGAAGCTTTCTTT. The chain carries TRBV5-6 and TRBJ1-1, with 9 bases aligning to TRBD1. Germline CDR1 and CDR2: SGHDT and YYEEEE. This CDR3 is built from 16 residues. J gave up 1 base and V 1 base, and 5 bases lay outside the gene matches.

The rearrangement uses TRBV9 and TRBJ2-1, with no clear D. Trimming took off 2 bases at V and 7 bases at J, with 10 bases between the two ends. Germline CDR1 reads SGDLS; CDR2 reads YYNGEE. This CDR3 has 13 amino acids. CDR3 sequence reads: CASSVLHTNEQFF. The CDR3 nucleotides are TGTGCCAGCAGCGTCCTGCACACAAATGAGCAGTTCTTC. The variable domain in full, completed from reference TRBV9 and TRBJ2-1, reads DSGVTQTPKHLITATGQRVTLRCSPRSGDLSVYWYQQSLDQGLQFLIQYYNGEERAKGNILERFSAQQFPDLHSELNLSSLELGDSALYFCASSVLHTNEQFFGPGTRLTVL.

V is TRBV28 and J is TRBJ2-6; D is unclear. Germline V CDR1 and CDR2: MDHEN, SYDVKM. The CDR3 is 14 residues long. The V gene lost 5 bases and the J gene lost 0 bases, with 5 bases spanning the gap. The CDR3 DNA sequence: TGTGCCAGCAGTCCCCGCTCTGGGGCCAACGTCCTGACTTTC. Its protein product is CASSPRSGANVLTF. Looking up the rest from reference TRBV28 and TRBJ2-6 gives the full variable domain: DVKVTQSSRYLVKRTGEKVFLECVQDMDHENMFWYRQDPGLGLRLIYFSYDVKMKEKGDIPEGYSVSREKKERFSLILESASTNQTSMYLCASSPRSGANVLTFGAGSRLTVL.

CDR3 DNA: TGCGCCAGCAGCCAACTCCCAGGGGGGAACACTGAAGCTTTCTTT. Amino acids: CASSQLPGGNTEAFF. The chain couples TRBV4-3 to TRBJ1-1; TRBD1 aligns across 7 bases. The CDR3 is 15 residues long. The J segment lost 1 base and the V segment lost 2 bases, leaving 4 bases of the junction unmatched. Germline V gene lookup returns CDR1 LGHNA and CDR2 YSLEER.

The rearrangement uses TRBV5-4 and TRBJ2-5; D is possibly TRBD1 (5 bases). V was shortened by 0 bases and J by 9 bases, with 12 bases between the two germline ends. The CDR3 runs to 13 residues. Germline V gene data show CDR1 as SGHNT and CDR2 as YYREEE (reference sequence). The CDR3 is CASSLDRLGSQYF. In nucleotides, the CDR3 is TGTGCCAGCAGCTTGGACAGGCTTGGGTCCCAGTACTTC. The whole variable domain, filled in from reference TRBV5-4 and TRBJ2-5, reads ETGVTQSPTHLIKTRGQQVTLRCSSQSGHNTVSWYQQALGQGPQFIFQYYREEENGRGNFPPRFSGLQFPNYSSELNVNALELDDSALYLCASSLDRLGSQYFGPGTRLLVL.

The V and J genes are TRBV5-6 and TRBJ1-1; D perhaps matches TRBD1 (6 bases). Germline CDR1 is SGHDT and CDR2 is YYEEEE. The length of the CDR3 is 14 residues. V was cut by 1 base and J by 3 bases, with 10 bases left in between. The CDR3 reads CASSLRGGDTEAFF. The CDR3 DNA reads as TGTGCCAGCAGCTTGAGAGGGGGTGACACTGAAGCTTTCTTT.

This clone was seen once. The chain uses TRBV6-5 and TRBJ2-5; a possible D gene is TRBD2 (5 bases). The CDR3 is made up of 15 amino acids. Germline-derived CDR1 and CDR2 are MNHEY and SVGAGI. The germline V and J ends were trimmed by 7 bases and 4 bases, with 19 bases remaining between them. The CDR3 bases are TGTGCCAGCAAGCCCCTTCTCAACGGAGGAGAGACCCAGTACTTC. The encoded protein is CASKPLLNGGETQYF.

This sequence joins TRBV30 and TRBJ1-3; perhaps TRBD1 as D (6 bases). The CDR3 sequence is 17 residues long. Trimming took 0 bases from V and 0 from J, leaving 15 bases between them. CDR1 and CDR2 from the germline V gene are GTSNPN and SVGIG (reference sequence). The CDR3 DNA reads as TGTGCCTGGAGTGTACCCCTGGTAGGGGGCTCTGGAAACACCATATATTTT. It specifies CAWSVPLVGGSGNTIYF.

The V gene is TRBV5-1, the J gene TRBJ1-1, with a possible D match to TRBD1 (6 bases). Germline values: CDR1 SGHRS, CDR2 YFSETQ. The CDR3 runs to 11 residues. V dropped 6 bases and J dropped 7 bases, with 10 bases sitting between them. The CDR3 sequence: CASTGTFEAFF. CDR3 DNA sequence: TGCGCCAGCACCGGGACATTTGAAGCTTTCTTT.